This T cell receptor beta chain was identified in a study of response to subunit inactivated influenza vaccine. Each CDR3 protein gets one entry after TCRdb re-called the RT-PCR reads with MiXCR. This table holds about 580,000 distinct CDR3 sequences, approximately 15% found once. In the case of this clonotype: As yet, its antigen is unknown.

Findings of the study overall: With each seasonal influenza vaccination, the authors suggested, few new T cells are recruited.

From germline, CDR1 is LGHNA and CDR2 YNFKEQ. J gave up 6 bases and V 5 bases, and 3 bases lay outside the gene matches. CDR3 size: 15 residues. This chain connects TRBV4-2 to TRBJ2-1; TRBD2 agrees at 14 bases. The sample in question was PBMCs from blood, obtained about 12 days after vaccination. The origin of this receptor is a man in his forties or fifties who received an inactivated influenza vaccine. The CDR3 coding sequence is TGTGCCAGCAGCTTTGGGACTAGCGGGAGCAATGAGCAGTTCTTC. The encoded protein is CASSFGTSGSNEQFF.